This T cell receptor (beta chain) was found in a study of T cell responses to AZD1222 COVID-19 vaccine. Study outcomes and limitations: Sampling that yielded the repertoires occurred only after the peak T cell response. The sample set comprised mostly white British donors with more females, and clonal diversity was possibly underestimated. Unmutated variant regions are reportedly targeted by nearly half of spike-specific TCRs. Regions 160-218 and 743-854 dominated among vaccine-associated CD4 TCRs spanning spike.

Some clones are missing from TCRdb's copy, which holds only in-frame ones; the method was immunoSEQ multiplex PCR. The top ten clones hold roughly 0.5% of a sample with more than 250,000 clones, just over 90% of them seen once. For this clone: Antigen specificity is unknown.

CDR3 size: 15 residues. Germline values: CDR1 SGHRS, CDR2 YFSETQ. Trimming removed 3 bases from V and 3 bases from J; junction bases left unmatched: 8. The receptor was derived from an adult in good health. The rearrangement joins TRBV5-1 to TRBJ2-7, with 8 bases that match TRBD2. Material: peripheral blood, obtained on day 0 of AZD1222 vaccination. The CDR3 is CASSWTSSGFYEQYF. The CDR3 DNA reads TGCGCCAGCAGCTGGACTTCTAGCGGGTTCTACGAGCAGTACTTC.